The sequence of this T cell receptor (beta chain) was determined in a study of blood T cell repertoires in COVID-19. For the study at large: Material from acute and convalescent COVID-19 was sourced from the United States, Italy and Spain. The cDNA or gDNA used as material had been derived from T cells, B-cell-depleted T cells, or PBMCs.

Original processing methods: Estimates of nucleated cell counts were drawn from the amplification of reference gene primers. Some clones are missing from TCRdb's copy, which holds only in-frame ones; the method was immunoSEQ multiplex PCR. V, J and clone size reflect that table, while D and trimming were determined from the DNA. This sample has roughly 120,000 clones, with about 83% found just once. Per germline, CDR1 MNHEY and CDR2 SVGAGI. There are 15 residues in the CDR3. V gave up 5 bases and J gave up 5 bases; unmatched junction bases: 12. There are a few counts of this clone. The chain is built from TRBV6-5 and TRBJ2-7; TRBD1 agrees at 7 bases. Sequencing used peripheral blood. This receptor was taken from a human donor in a cohort sampled during active COVID-19. CDR3 coding DNA: TGTGCCAGCAGTCTGGGGGAGACAGGGCGCGACGAGCAGTACTTC. As protein: CASSLGETGRDEQYF.